A single sample gave rise to the 10 T cell receptor beta chains below, sequenced in a study of immune evolution from preneoplasia to lung adenocarcinoma. Here immunoSEQ multiplex PCR was the method, and the copy in TCRdb shows in-frame clones only, minus some. The data hold 3,500 to 4,500 clones, with approximately 80% observed a single time. Sequenced: FFPE minimally invasive lung adenocarcinoma tissue. Receptors originate from a person aged 55 to 75 with lung adenocarcinoma.

The gene calls are TRBV5-1 and TRBJ2-7, with D unclear. CDR3 length: 16 amino acids. Germline V gene lookup returns CDR1 SGHRS and CDR2 YFSETQ. V lost 4 bases, J lost 2 bases, and 19 bases lay in between. The CDR3 loop reads CASSELTDLHPYEQYF. In DNA form, the CDR3 reads TGCGCCAGCAGCGAACTGACGGACCTACACCCCTACGAGCAGTACTTC.

This chain joins TRBV11-3 and TRBJ1-2, with D uncertain. CDR1 and CDR2 (germline): SGHNT, YENEEA. This CDR3 is 14 amino acids long. V lost 5 bases and J 2 bases, leaving 12 bases between the germline ends. CDR3 protein: CASSQQEVNYGYTF. Here the CDR3 DNA reads TGTGCCAGCAGCCAACAAGAGGTGAACTATGGCTACACCTTC.

The chain joins TRBV18 to TRBJ2-7; D call uncertain. This CDR3 region has 13 residues. Trimming left V 3 bases short and J 0 bases short, with 6 bases between. Germline V gene sequence: CDR1 KGHSH, CDR2 LQKENI. The CDR3 DNA reads as TGTGCCAGCTCACCGGATGCCTCCTACGAGCAGTACTTC. As protein: CASSPDASYEQYF.

This chain joins TRBV5-6 and TRBJ2-3; TRBD2 is a possible D gene (6 bases). There are 15 residues in the CDR3. The germline V and J ends were trimmed by 0 bases and 2 bases, with 10 bases remaining between them. Germline V gene data show CDR1 as SGHDT and CDR2 as YYEEEE. The CDR3 is CASSLGWGDTDTQYF. CDR3 nucleotides: TGTGCCAGCAGCTTGGGCTGGGGGGACACAGATACGCAGTATTTT.

The J gene is TRBJ2-2, the V gene TRBV6-6; TRBD1 aligns across 8 bases. From germline, CDR1 is MNHNY and CDR2 SVGAGI (reference sequence). Trimming removed 0 bases from V and 6 bases from J; junction bases left unmatched: 0. The CDR3 consists of 14 residues. CDR3 sequence (DNA): TGTGCCAGCAGTTACTCGGACAGGGCCGGGGAGCTGTTTTTT. Encoded protein: CASSYSDRAGELFF.

This chain joins TRBV7-9 and TRBJ1-1, with D unclear. From germline, CDR1 is SEHNR and CDR2 FQNEAQ (reference sequence). V gave up 4 bases and J gave up 2 bases, with 8 bases separating them. The CDR3 is 13 residues long. The CDR3 sequence: CASSSMGNTEAFF. The DNA of the CDR3 is TGTGCCAGCAGCTCCATGGGAAACACTGAAGCTTTCTTT.

The rearrangement joins TRBV30 to TRBJ2-2; D is unresolved. This CDR3 has 13 residues. The ends were cut back, 3 bases at V and 3 bases at J, with 8 bases in the middle. Germline CDR1 is GTSNPN and CDR2 is SVGIG (reference sequence). CDR3 nucleotides: TGTGCCTGGAGCAAACAAGACACCGGGGAGCTGTTTTTT. This encodes CAWSKQDTGELFF.

The chain has TRBV5-1 and TRBJ2-1; 9 nucleotides align to TRBD2. CDR3 length equals 14 residues. With 0 bases clipped from V and 7 bases from J, the junction kept 2 bases outside the gene matches. Germline V CDR1 and CDR2: SGHRS, YFSETQ. CDR3 in DNA: TGCGCCAGCAGCTTGGGCGGGAGGGGAAATGAGCAGTTCTTC. It codes for CASSLGGRGNEQFF.

CDR3: CASSYQKYNEQFF. CDR3 bases: TGTGCCAGCAGCTACCAGAAATACAATGAGCAGTTCTTC. The chain employs TRBV7-2 and TRBJ2-1; D unclear. This CDR3 is 13 amino acids long. Germline CDR1 reads SGHTA; CDR2 reads FQGNSA. Trimming shortened V by 4 bases and J by 4 bases, and 8 bases separated the two germline ends. Complete variable domain (other parts from reference TRBV7-2 and TRBJ2-1): GAGVSQSPSNKVTEKGKDVELRCDPISGHTALYWYRQSLGQGLEFLIYFQGNSAPDKSGLPSDRFSAERTGGSVSTLTIQRTQQEDSAVYLCASSYQKYNEQFFGPGTRLTVL.

The chain uses TRBV5-6 and TRBJ1-1; TRBD1 might be the D (6 bases). The CDR3 covers 15 residues. Germline V gene data show CDR1 as SGHDT and CDR2 as YYEEEE. V lost 1 base and J lost 2, with 12 bases in between. Written as DNA, the CDR3 is TGTGCCAGCAGCTTGCTTACAGGGATTAACACTGAAGCTTTCTTT. Its translation is CASSLLTGINTEAFF.